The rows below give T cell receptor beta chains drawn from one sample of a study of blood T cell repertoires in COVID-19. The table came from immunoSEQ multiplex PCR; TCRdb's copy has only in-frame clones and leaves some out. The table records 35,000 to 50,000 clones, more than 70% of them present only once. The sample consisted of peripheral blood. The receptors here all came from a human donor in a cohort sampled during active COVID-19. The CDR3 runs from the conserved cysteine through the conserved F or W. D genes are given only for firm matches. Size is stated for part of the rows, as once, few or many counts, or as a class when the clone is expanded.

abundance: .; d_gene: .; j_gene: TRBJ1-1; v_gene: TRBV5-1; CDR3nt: TGCGCCAGCAGCTTGGGGGGACACCTGAACACTGAAGCTTTCTTT; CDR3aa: CASSLGGHLNTEAFF
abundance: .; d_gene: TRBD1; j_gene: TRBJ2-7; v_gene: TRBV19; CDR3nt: TGTGCCAGTAGTCTGCGACAGGGGTACGAGCAGTACTTC; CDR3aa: CASSLRQGYEQYF
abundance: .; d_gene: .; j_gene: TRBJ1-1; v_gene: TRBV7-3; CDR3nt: TGTGCCAGCAGCTTAACGGGGGGGTTTGAAGCTTTCTTT; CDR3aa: CASSLTGGFEAFF
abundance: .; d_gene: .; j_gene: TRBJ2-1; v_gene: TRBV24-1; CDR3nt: TGTGCCACCAGTGAGCGTTACAATGAGCAGTTCTTC; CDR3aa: CATSERYNEQFF
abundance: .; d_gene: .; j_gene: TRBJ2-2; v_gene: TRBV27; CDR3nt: TGTGCCAGCAGTTTGAACAGAGACACCGGGGAGCTGTTTTTT; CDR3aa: CASSLNRDTGELFF
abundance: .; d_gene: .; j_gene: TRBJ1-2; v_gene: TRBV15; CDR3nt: TGTGCCACCAGCAGAGATCGGTCATATGGCTACACCTTC; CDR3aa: CATSRDRSYGYTF
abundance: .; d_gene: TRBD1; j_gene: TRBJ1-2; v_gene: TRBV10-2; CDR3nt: TGCGCCAGCAGTGAGCTGACAGGGAATTATGGCTACACCTTC; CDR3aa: CASSELTGNYGYTF
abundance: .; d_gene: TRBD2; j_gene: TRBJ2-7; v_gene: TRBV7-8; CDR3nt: TGTGCCAGCAGCTTAGGAGGTAGCGGGAGCTACGAGCAGTACTTC; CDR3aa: CASSLGGSGSYEQYF
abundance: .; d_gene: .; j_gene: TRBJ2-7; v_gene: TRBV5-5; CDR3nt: TGTGCCAGCAGCTTGGCCTCGGCAGGGGACTACGAGCAGTACTTC; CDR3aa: CASSLASAGDYEQYF
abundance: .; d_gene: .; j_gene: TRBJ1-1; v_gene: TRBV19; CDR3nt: TGTGCCAGTAGTATAGACCTCAGGGGCTGGAACACTGAAGCTTTCTTT; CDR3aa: CASSIDLRGWNTEAFF
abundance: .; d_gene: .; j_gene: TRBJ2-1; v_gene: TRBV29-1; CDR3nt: TGCAGCGTCCGGGTCTCCTACAATGAGCAGTTCTTC; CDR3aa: CSVRVSYNEQFF
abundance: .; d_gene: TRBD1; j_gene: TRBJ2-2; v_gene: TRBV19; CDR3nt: TGTGCCAGTAGTGAGGGACAGGGGCGCGGCGGGGAGCTGTTTTTT; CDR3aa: CASSEGQGRGGELFF
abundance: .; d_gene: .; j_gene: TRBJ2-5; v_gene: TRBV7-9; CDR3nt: TGTGCCAGCAGCTTAGTAGGAGTTCAGGAGACCCAGTACTTC; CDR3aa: CASSLVGVQETQYF
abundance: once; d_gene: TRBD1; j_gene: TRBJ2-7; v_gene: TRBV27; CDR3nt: TGTGCCAGCAGTTTAATAGGGACAGGGGGCCTGGCGTGGGGGGAGCAGTACTTC; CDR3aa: CASSLIGTGGLAWGEQYF
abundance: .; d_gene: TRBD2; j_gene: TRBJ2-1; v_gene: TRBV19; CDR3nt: TGTGCCAGTAGTATCAACCCTAGCGGGAGCCGGTACAATGAGCAGTTCTTC; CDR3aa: CASSINPSGSRYNEQFF
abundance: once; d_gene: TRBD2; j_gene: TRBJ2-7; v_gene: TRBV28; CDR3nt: TGTGCCAGCATCAAACTAGCGGGGTCCTACGAGCAGTACTTC; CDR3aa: CASIKLAGSYEQYF
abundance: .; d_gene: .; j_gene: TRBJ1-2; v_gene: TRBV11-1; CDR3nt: TGTGCCAGCAGCTTAGGGGCCCAGTCTAACTATGGCTACACCTTC; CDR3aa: CASSLGAQSNYGYTF
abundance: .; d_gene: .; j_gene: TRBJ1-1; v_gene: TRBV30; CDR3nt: TGTGCCTGGAGCCTCGGGACTGCGTCCCGTGATGAAGCTTTCTTT; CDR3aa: CAWSLGTASRDEAFF
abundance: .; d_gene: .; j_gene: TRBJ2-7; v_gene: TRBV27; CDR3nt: TGTGCCAGCAGCTCACTGAACACAGGGAGTTACGAGCAGTACTTC; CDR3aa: CASSSLNTGSYEQYF
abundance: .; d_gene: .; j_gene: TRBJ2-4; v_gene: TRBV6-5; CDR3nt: TGTGCCAGCAGTTCCAGGGGCTCGGCCGAAAACATTCAGTACTTC; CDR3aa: CASSSRGSAENIQYF
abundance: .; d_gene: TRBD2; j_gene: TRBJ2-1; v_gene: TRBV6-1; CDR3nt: TGTGCCAGCAGTGGGGAAGCGGGAGGGGCCTACAATGAGCAGTTCTTC; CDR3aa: CASSGEAGGAYNEQFF
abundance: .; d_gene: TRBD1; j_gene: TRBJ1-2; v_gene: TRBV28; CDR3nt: TGTGCCAGCAGCACCGACAGGGCATATGGCTACACCTTC; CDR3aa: CASSTDRAYGYTF
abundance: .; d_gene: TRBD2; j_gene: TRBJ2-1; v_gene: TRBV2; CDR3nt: TGTGCCAGCAGGCTGACCGGGACTAGCGGGAGTCACAATGAGCAGTTCTTC; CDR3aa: CASRLTGTSGSHNEQFF
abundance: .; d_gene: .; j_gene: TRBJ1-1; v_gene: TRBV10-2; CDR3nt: TGCGCCAGCAGTGGACCGGAGATGAACACTGAAGCTTTCTTT; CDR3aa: CASSGPEMNTEAFF
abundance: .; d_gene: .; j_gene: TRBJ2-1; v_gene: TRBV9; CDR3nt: TGTGCCAGCAGCGTAGACCCGTTCAGTGAGCAGTTCTTC; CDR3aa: CASSVDPFSEQFF
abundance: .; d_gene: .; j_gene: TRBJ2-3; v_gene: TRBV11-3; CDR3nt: TGTGCCAGCAGCTTAGGTCCACAGCATAACACAGATACGCAGTATTTT; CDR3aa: CASSLGPQHNTDTQYF
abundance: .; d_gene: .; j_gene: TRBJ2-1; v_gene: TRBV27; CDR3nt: TGTGCCAGCAAACCACTTACAGGGTCCCCCGGCCACAATGAGCAGTTCTTC; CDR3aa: CASKPLTGSPGHNEQFF
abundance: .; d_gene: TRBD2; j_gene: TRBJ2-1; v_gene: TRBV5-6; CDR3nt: TGTGCCAGCAGCTTGGCCGGGGCGGGAGGTTTCAATGAGCAGTTCTTC; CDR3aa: CASSLAGAGGFNEQFF
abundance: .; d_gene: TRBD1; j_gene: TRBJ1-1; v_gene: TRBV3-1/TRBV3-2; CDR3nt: TGTGCCAGCAGCCACAACAGGGGGCCAAGTGAAGCTTTCTTT; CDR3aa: CASSHNRGPSEAFF
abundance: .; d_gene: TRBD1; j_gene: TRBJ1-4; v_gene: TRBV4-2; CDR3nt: TGTGCCAGCAGCCAAAATGTGATTGGTGTACCGGGACAGAGAAATGAAAAACTGTTTTTT; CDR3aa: CASSQNVIGVPGQRNEKLFF
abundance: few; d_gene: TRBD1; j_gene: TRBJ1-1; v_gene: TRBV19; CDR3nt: TGTGCCAGTAGCGACAGGGAGGTTTGGACTTTCTTT; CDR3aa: CASSDREVWTFF
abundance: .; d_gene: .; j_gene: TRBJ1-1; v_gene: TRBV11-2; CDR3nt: TGTGCCAGCAGCCATGCGTCTAGGAAAATGAACACTGAAGCTTTCTTT; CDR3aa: CASSHASRKMNTEAFF
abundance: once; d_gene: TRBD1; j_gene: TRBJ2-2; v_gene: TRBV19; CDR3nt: TGTGCCAGTAGGGACAGGGCCGACACCGGGGAGCTGTTTTTT; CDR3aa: CASRDRADTGELFF
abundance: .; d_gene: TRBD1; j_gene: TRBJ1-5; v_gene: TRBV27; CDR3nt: TGTGCCAGCAGTACCCGGGACAGGGGGAGGGAGCCCCAGCATTTT; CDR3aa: CASSTRDRGREPQHF
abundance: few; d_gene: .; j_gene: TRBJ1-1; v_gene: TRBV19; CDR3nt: TGTGCCAGTAGTATTAGCGGGGGCGGCACTGAAGCTTTCTTT; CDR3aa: CASSISGGGTEAFF